The 8 T cell receptor beta chains below all came from one sample that was sequenced in a study of blood T cells in healthy people across ages. For the second PCR, which ran for roughly 6 to 12 cycles, a sample-barcoded 5' primer and a J-beta primer mix were used. TCRdb independently ran MiXCR on the 5' RACE reads; one entry per CDR3 protein. Of approximately 1,100,000 distinct CDR3 sequences in the sample, roughly 45% were seen once. Specimen: blood. All receptors derive from a woman aged 60-70 years in good health.

As concerns this clonotype: Its ends do not fully match the called genes, so a read error is possible. This sequence joins TRBV9 and TRBJ2-5; 12 positions agree with TRBD2. This CDR3 has 16 amino acids. Per germline, CDR1 SGDLS and CDR2 YYNGEE. This CDR3 reads CASSVQTSGGQEAQYF. DNA of the CDR3: TGTGCCAGCAGCGTTCAGACTAGCGGGGGACAAGAGGCCCAGTACTTC.

This clonotype was detected only once. The DNA of the CDR3 is TGTGCCAGCAGCTTAGGGTCTGGGGGGCAGGATGAAAAACTGTTTTTT. This translates into CASSLGSGGQDEKLFF. This chain links TRBV7-2 with TRBJ1-4; D is possibly TRBD1 (6 bases). V lost 1 base, J lost 6 bases, and 15 bases lay in between. Germline assignment: CDR1 SGHTA and CDR2 FQGNSA. The length of the CDR3 is 16 residues.

A few counts support this clonotype. CDR3 protein: CASSGRQGPGEQYF. The CDR3 bases are TGTGCCAGCAGCGGACGACAGGGCCCTGGTGAGCAGTACTTC. J is TRBJ2-5 and V is TRBV7-9; 7 bases fit TRBD1. This CDR3 region has 14 residues. Germline trimming cut 5 bases from V and 11 bases from J; bases unmatched to any gene: 14. CDR1 and CDR2 from the germline V gene are SEHNR and FQNEAQ (reference sequence).

The V and J genes are TRBV28 and TRBJ2-4; D not resolved. V shed 5 bases and J shed 6 bases, with 11 bases lying between them. Germline V gene lookup returns CDR1 MDHEN and CDR2 SYDVKM. The CDR3 loop spans 13 amino acids. The chain's CDR3 is CASSLQTPNIQYF. In DNA, the CDR3 is TGTGCCAGCAGTCTCCAAACCCCAAACATTCAGTACTTC.

The CDR3 sequence: CAISESSASRGGELFF. CDR3 nucleotide sequence: TGTGCCATCAGTGAGTCGTCGGCTAGCAGAGGCGGGGAGCTGTTTTTT. V gene TRBV10-3 combines with J gene TRBJ2-2, with a possible D match to TRBD2 (5 bases). Trimming stripped 0 bases from V and 7 bases from J, with 15 bases between. The CDR3 has 16 amino acids. Germline V gene lookup returns CDR1 ENHRY and CDR2 SYGVKD.

The rearrangement uses TRBV29-1 and TRBJ2-3; D is uncertain. V lost 3 bases and J 0 bases, leaving 16 bases between the germline ends. This CDR3 region has 16 residues. Germline V gene lookup returns CDR1 SQVTM and CDR2 ANQGSEA. The CDR3 DNA reads as TGCAGCGTTGAGCTGACCTCGCGAGCCAGCACAGATACGCAGTATTTT. Encoded protein: CSVELTSRASTDTQYF.

This clonotype came up a few times. CDR3 protein: CASSLGSRSSYNSPLHF. The CDR3 nucleotides are TGTGCCAGCAGTTTGGGTTCCAGAAGCTCCTATAATTCACCCCTCCACTTT. This chain uses TRBV27 with TRBJ1-6; D remains unclear. V gave up 3 bases and J gave up 0 bases, with 12 bases separating them. The germline gives CDR1 MNHEY, CDR2 SMNVEV (reference sequence). CDR3 size: 17 residues.

The chain recombines TRBV13 with TRBJ2-1, with TRBD1 identical over 8 bases. CDR1 is PRHDT and CDR2 is FYEKMQ in the germline V gene (reference sequence). Trimming removed 1 base from V and 5 bases from J; junction bases left unmatched: 4. This CDR3 comprises 15 residues. The CDR3 is CASSLVQGADNEQFF. CDR3 bases: TGTGCCAGCAGCTTAGTTCAGGGGGCGGACAATGAGCAGTTCTTC.